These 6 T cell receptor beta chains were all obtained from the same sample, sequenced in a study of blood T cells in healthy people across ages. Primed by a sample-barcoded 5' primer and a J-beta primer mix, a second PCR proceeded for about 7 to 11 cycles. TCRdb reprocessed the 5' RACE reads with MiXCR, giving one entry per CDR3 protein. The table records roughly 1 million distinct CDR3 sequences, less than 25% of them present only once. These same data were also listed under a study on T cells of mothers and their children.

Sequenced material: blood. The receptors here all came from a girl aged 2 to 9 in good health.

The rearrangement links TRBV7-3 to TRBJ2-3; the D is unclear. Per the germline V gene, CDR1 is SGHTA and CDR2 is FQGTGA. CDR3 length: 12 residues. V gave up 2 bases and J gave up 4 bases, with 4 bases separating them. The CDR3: CASSLYPDTQYF. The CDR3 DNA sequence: TGTGCCAGCAGCTTATACCCAGATACGCAGTATTTT.

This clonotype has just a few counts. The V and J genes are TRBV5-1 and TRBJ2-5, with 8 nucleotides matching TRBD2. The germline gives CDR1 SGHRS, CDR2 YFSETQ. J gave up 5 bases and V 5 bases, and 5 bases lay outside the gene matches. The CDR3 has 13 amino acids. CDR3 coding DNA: TGCGCCAGCAGATTTAGCGGGGACGAGACCCAGTACTTC. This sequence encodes CASRFSGDETQYF.

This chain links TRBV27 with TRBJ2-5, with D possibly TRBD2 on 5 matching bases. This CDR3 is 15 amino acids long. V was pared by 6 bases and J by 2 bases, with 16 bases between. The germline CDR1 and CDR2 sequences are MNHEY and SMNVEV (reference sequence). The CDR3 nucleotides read TGTGCCAGCAGCGGGGTCGGACTGATACAAGAGACCCAGTACTTC. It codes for CASSGVGLIQETQYF.

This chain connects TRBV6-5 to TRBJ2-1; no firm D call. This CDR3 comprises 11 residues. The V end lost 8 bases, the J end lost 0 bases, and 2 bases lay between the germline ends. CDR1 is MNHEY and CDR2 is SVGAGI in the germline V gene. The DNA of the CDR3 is TGTGCCAGCGCCTCCTACAATGAGCAGTTCTTC. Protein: CASASYNEQFF.

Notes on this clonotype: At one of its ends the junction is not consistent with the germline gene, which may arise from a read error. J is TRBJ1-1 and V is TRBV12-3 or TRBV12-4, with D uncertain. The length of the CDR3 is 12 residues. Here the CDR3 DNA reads TGTACCAGCAGTTTAAGGGCCACTGAAGCTTTCTTT. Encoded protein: CTSSLRATEAFF.

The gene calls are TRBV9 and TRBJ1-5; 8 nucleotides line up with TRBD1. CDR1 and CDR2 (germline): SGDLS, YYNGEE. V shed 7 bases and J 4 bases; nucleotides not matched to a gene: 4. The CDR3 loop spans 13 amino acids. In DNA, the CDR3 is TGTGCCAGCGGACAGGGCCATAATCAGCCCCAGCATTTT. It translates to CASGQGHNQPQHF.